Below, 14 T cell receptor beta chains from the same sample are listed, as sequenced in a study of cytomegalovirus exposure and HLA in healthy donors. The PCR ran on 60 Vbeta and 13 Jbeta primers. Profiled with immunoSEQ multiplex PCR; TCRdb holds only in-frame clones, not every one. The sample yields some 180,000 clones, more than 75% seen once. The sample was PBMCs. All receptors come from a woman in her twenties or thirties in good health and CMV-seropositive.

This chain uses TRBV28 with TRBJ2-7; TRBD1 agrees at 7 bases. Trimming at V came to 9 bases and at J to 7 bases, leaving 9 bases not matched to a gene. Germline V gene lookup returns CDR1 MDHEN and CDR2 SYDVKM. This CDR3 is 12 amino acids long. This CDR3 is CASCPQGREQYF. The CDR3 region has the DNA TGTGCCAGTTGTCCACAGGGGCGGGAGCAGTACTTC.

The V and J genes are TRBV28 and TRBJ2-5, with D unclear. The length of the CDR3 is 16 residues. V dropped 4 bases and J dropped 3 bases, with 18 bases sitting between them. CDR1 is MDHEN, CDR2 SYDVKM, per germline. The DNA for the CDR3 is TGTGCCAGCAGTTCAACCTTCGACGAGGTAAAAGAGACCCAGTACTTC. Its translation: CASSSTFDEVKETQYF.

The V call is TRBV7-9, the J call TRBJ1-6; 9 bases map to TRBD1. The CDR3 loop spans 15 amino acids. V shed 5 bases, J shed 7 bases, and the junction held 6 bases outside the gene matches. Per germline, CDR1 SEHNR and CDR2 FQNEAQ (reference sequence). The CDR3 DNA sequence: TGTGCCAGCAGCCACGACAGGGGGATGAATTCACCCCTCCACTTT. Its translation is CASSHDRGMNSPLHF.

V and J are TRBV15 and TRBJ2-7; D is unclear. The CDR3 length is 13 residues. V was clipped by 2 bases and J by 2 bases, with 7 bases between them. CDR1 is LNHNV and CDR2 is YYDKDF in the germline V gene (reference sequence). The CDR3 loop is CATSRNPAYEQYF. DNA of the CDR3: TGTGCCACCAGCAGAAACCCAGCCTACGAGCAGTACTTC.

V and J are TRBV19 and TRBJ1-1; no reliable D call. Germline V gene data show CDR1 as LNHDA and CDR2 as SQIVND (reference sequence). Trimming removed 5 bases at V and 2 bases at J, with 9 bases between. This CDR3 has 13 residues. CDR3 bases: TGTGCCAGTAGTGTAGCAGTTAACACTGAAGCTTTCTTT. It yields the protein CASSVAVNTEAFF.

The rearrangement links TRBV7-2 to TRBJ2-7; 10 bases match TRBD2. Germline lookup yields CDR1 SGHTA and CDR2 FQGNSA. The CDR3 is 16 residues long. Trimming took 0 bases from V and 4 from J; bases not matched to a gene: 6. CDR3 sequence reads: CASSLAALAGSYEQYF. The CDR3 DNA is TGTGCCAGCAGCTTAGCGGCACTAGCGGGGAGTTACGAGCAGTACTTC.

The chain combines TRBV28 with TRBJ2-7; unclear D gene. V was shortened by 8 bases and J by 3 bases, with 8 bases between the two germline ends. Germline V lookup: CDR1 MDHEN, CDR2 SYDVKM. CDR3 length: 11 residues. CDR3 sequence reads: CASESSYEQYF. In DNA, the CDR3 is TGTGCCAGCGAGTCGAGCTACGAGCAGTACTTC.

The rearrangement uses TRBV1 and TRBJ2-1; the D call of TRBD2 is as the table states it, not checked on the DNA. TRBV1 is classified as a pseudogene. CDR3 length: 15 amino acids. CDR3 nucleotides: TGCACCAGCAGCCAAGTCGGGATTCCCTACAATGAGCAGTTCTTC. Amino acid sequence: CTSSQVGIPYNEQFF.

The chain combines TRBV5-3 with TRBJ2-7; the match to TRBD1 covers 10 bases. TRBV5-3 qualifies as an ORF whose function is uncertain. This CDR3 is 16 amino acids long. Losses at the gene ends were 10 bases for V and 7 bases for J; bases not matched to a gene: 20. In DNA, the CDR3 is TGTGCCTCCGGGGACAGGGGACAACCGACTCCCAAGGAGCAGTACTTC. The encoded protein is CASGDRGQPTPKEQYF.

The chain is built from TRBV28 and TRBJ2-1, with TRBD2 matching over 7 bases. V lost 5 bases to trimming and J lost 7 bases; unmatched junction nucleotides: 8. The CDR3 has 14 residues. Germline V gene data show CDR1 as MDHEN and CDR2 as SYDVKM. The CDR3 region is CASSHGLGGNEQFF. The CDR3 DNA reads as TGTGCCAGCAGTCACGGATTGGGAGGGAATGAGCAGTTCTTC.

The chain carries TRBV18 and TRBJ2-7, with 8 bases that match TRBD2. V was clipped by 1 base and J by 5 bases; unmatched bases: 7. From germline, CDR1 is KGHSH and CDR2 LQKENI. This CDR3 is 15 amino acids long. CDR3: CASSPLTGGLDEQYF. CDR3 sequence (DNA): TGTGCCAGCTCACCACTGACGGGGGGGCTCGACGAGCAGTACTTC.

This chain connects TRBV29-1 to TRBJ1-5, with a possible D match to TRBD1 (6 bases). V dropped 7 bases and J dropped 1 base, with 17 bases sitting between them. Germline V gene sequence: CDR1 SQVTM, CDR2 ANQGSEA. The CDR3 is 15 amino acids. The CDR3 nucleotides are TGCAGCGCTTTTTCTAACAGGGAAAGCAATCAGCCCCAGCATTTT. This gives the protein CSAFSNRESNQPQHF.

This chain uses TRBV7-9 with TRBJ2-1, with TRBD2 matching 12 bases. Trimming removed 1 base from V and 10 bases from J; junction bases left unmatched: 8. This CDR3 spans 16 amino acids. Germline-derived CDR1 and CDR2 are SEHNR and FQNEAQ (reference sequence). DNA for the CDR3: TGTGCCAGCAGCTTAGTGGCTAGCGGGGGGGCCCGCGAGCAGTTCTTC. Amino acid sequence: CASSLVASGGAREQFF.

The V and J genes are TRBV4-1 and TRBJ1-4; TRBD1 matches at 10 bases. Germline loops: CDR1 MGHRA, CDR2 YSYEKL. V dropped 8 bases and J dropped 8; count of bases not matched to a gene: 11. The CDR3 totals 15 residues. CDR3 amino acids: CASSLVGTGDEKLFF. DNA of the CDR3: TGCGCCAGCTCCTTGGTCGGGACAGGGGACGAAAAACTGTTTTTT.